The T cell receptor beta chain described here comes from a study of CD8 T cells in Susac syndrome. The germline V and J ends were trimmed by 4 bases and 5 bases, with 19 bases remaining between them. CDR3 length equals 16 residues. Germline V lookup: CDR1 LGHNA, CDR2 YNFKEQ. When the RNA was reverse transcribed, random hexamers were used with an input of roughly 0.45 to 1 ug. TCRdb re-called the immunoSEQ multiplex PCR reads through MiXCR, storing one row per CDR3 protein. The sample consists of fewer than 200,000 distinct CDR3 sequences, about 95% of them appearing once. Sequencing of TCR beta, carried out with a high-throughput approach, was applied to CD8+ and CD4+ T cells from the blood.

This TCR was sampled from a human donor in good health. What was sequenced was CD4+ T cells from PBMCs. The chain joins TRBV4-2 to TRBJ2-3, with a tentative D call TRBD1 (5 bases). The CDR3 loop is CASSPFGAQDVDTQYF. DNA for the CDR3: TGTGCCAGCAGCCCGTTTGGGGCTCAAGATGTAGATACGCAGTATTTT.